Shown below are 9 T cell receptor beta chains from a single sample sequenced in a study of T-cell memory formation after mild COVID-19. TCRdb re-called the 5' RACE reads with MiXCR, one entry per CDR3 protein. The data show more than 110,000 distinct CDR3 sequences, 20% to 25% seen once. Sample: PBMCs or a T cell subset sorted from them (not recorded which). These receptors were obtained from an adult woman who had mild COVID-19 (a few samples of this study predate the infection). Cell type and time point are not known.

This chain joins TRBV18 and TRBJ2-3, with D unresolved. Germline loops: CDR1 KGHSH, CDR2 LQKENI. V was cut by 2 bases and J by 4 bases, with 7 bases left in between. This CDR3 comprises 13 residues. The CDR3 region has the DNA TGTGCCAGCTCACCAATCATCTCAGATACGCAGTATTTT. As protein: CASSPIISDTQYF.

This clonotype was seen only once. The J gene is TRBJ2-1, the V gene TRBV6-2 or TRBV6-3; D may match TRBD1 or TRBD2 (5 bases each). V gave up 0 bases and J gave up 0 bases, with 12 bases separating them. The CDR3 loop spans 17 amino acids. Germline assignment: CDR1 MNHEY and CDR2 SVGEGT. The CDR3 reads CASSYSRGGSSYNEQFF. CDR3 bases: TGTGCCAGCAGTTACTCCCGGGGCGGCAGCTCCTACAATGAGCAGTTCTTC.

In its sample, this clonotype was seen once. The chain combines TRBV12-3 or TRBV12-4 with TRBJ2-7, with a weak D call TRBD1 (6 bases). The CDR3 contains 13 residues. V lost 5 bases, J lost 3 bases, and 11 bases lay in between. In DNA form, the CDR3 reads TGTGCCAGCAGTCGGGACACCGACTACGAGCAGTACTTC. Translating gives CASSRDTDYEQYF.

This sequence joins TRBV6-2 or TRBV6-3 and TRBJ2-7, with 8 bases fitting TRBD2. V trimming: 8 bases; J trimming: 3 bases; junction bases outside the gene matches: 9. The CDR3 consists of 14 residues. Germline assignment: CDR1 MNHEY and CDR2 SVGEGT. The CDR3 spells CASELPSGLYEQYF. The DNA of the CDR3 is TGTGCCAGCGAACTACCTAGCGGGCTCTACGAGCAGTACTTC.

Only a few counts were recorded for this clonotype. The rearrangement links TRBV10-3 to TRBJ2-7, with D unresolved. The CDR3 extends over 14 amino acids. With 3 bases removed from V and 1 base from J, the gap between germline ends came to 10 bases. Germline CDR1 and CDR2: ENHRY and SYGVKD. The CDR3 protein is CAISDPDTSYEQYF. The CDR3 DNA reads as TGTGCCATCAGTGATCCTGATACTTCCTACGAGCAGTACTTC.

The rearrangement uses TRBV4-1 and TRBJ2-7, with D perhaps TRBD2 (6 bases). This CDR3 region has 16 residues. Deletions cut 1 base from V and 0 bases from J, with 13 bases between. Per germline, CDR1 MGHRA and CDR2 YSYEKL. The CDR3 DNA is TGCGCCAGCAGCCAAGCCACATTCGGGAGCTCCTACGAGCAGTACTTC. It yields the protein CASSQATFGSSYEQYF.

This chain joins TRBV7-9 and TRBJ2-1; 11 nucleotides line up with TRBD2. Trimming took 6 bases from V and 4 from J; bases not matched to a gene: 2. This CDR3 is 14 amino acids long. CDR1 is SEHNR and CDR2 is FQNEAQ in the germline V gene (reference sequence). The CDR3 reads CASRVAGGYNEQFF. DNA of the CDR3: TGTGCCAGCAGAGTAGCGGGAGGGTACAATGAGCAGTTCTTC.

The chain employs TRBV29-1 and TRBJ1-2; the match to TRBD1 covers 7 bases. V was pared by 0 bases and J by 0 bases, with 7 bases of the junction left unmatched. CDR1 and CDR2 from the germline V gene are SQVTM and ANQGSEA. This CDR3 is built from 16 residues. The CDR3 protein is CSVEEEGTGANYGYTF. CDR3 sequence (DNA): TGCAGCGTTGAAGAAGAGGGAACAGGGGCTAACTATGGCTACACCTTC.

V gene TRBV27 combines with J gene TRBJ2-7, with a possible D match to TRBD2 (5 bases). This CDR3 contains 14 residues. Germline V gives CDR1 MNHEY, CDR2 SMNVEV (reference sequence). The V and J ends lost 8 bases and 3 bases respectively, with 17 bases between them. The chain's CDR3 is CASSPRGSIYEQYF. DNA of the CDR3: TGTGCCAGCTCCCCCCGGGGTAGCATCTACGAGCAGTACTTC.